Reported below is one TCR beta chain. Assay used: immunoSEQ multiplex PCR; TCRdb lists only in-frame clones, some missing. The sample lists over 150,000 clones; approximately 91% were seen once. The data stem from a study of blood T cell repertoires in COVID-19. The CDR3 runs 14 residues. The V gene's germline CDR1 is SGHVS and CDR2 FQNEAQ. Trimming pared 0 bases from V and 5 bases from J, leaving 10 bases between. The rearrangement links TRBV7-8 to TRBJ1-2, with D perhaps matching TRBD1 (6 bases). The sample was peripheral blood. The receptor's source is a man aged 18 to 35 with acute or convalescent COVID-19. In DNA, the CDR3 is TGTGCCAGCAGCTTAGCACAGGGCTGGTATGGCTACACCTTC. This sequence encodes CASSLAQGWYGYTF.